Presented here are 17 T cell receptor beta chains from one specimen sequenced in a study of blood T cells in healthy people across ages. With a J-beta primer mix and a sample-barcoded 5' primer, a second PCR ran about 6 to 11 cycles. Each CDR3 protein gets one entry after TCRdb re-called the 5' RACE reads with MiXCR. The sample has 850,000 to 1,000,000 distinct CDR3 sequences; about 44% are singletons. Sequencing input: blood. These receptor sequences come from a man aged 25-45 years in good health.

The gene calls are TRBV20-1 and TRBJ1-2; D ambiguous. Trimming took 1 base from V and 1 from J, leaving 10 bases between them. The germline V gene has CDR1 DFQATT and CDR2 SNEGSKA (reference sequence). This CDR3 is 14 amino acids long. The DNA for the CDR3 is TGCAGTGCTAGAGCCCCCGGGGTTAACTATGGCTACACCTTC. This encodes CSARAPGVNYGYTF.

The J gene is TRBJ2-3, the V gene TRBV29-1; 8 bases agree with TRBD1. Germline CDR1 is SQVTM and CDR2 is ANQGSEA. The CDR3 runs to 12 residues. J gave up 4 bases and V 7 bases, and 4 bases lay outside the gene matches. The CDR3 DNA reads TGCAGCGACCAGGGGGCTGCAGATACGCAGTATTTT. Residues: CSDQGAADTQYF.

CDR3 in DNA: TGCGCCAGCAGCTTGAGTCTGGGCGAGCAGTACTTC. This encodes CASSLSLGEQYF. V usage is TRBV5-1 and J usage is TRBJ2-7; D is undetermined. Looked up from germline, CDR1 is SGHRS and CDR2 is YFSETQ. Trimming shortened V by 1 base and J by 6 bases, and 8 bases separated the two germline ends. The CDR3 spans 12 residues.

Remarks on this clonotype: One junction end disagrees with the germline gene, perhaps due to a read error. The chain has TRBV5-1 and TRBJ1-1; D is unresolved. Germline loops: CDR1 SGHRS, CDR2 YFSETQ. This CDR3 comprises 14 residues. CDR3 coding DNA: TGCGCCAGCAGCTTGGGAGAACCGAACACTGGAGCTTTCTTT. Its protein product is CASSLGEPNTGAFF. The full variable domain, completed using reference TRBV5-1 and TRBJ1-1, is KAGVTQTPRYLIKTRGQQVTLSCSPISGHRSVSWYQQTPGQGLQFLFEYFSETQRNKGNFPGRFSGRQFSNSRSEMNVSTLELGDSALYLCASSLGEPNTGAFFGQGTRLTVV.

This clonotype has just a few counts. CDR3 in amino acids: CASSWTGFAYEQYF. DNA for the CDR3: TGCGCCAGCAGCTGGACAGGCTTTGCCTACGAGCAGTACTTC. V and J are TRBV5-1 and TRBJ2-7; 7 nucleotides match TRBD1. Germline V gene sequence: CDR1 SGHRS, CDR2 YFSETQ. The V segment lost 3 bases and the J segment 2 bases; nucleotides outside the gene matches: 5. This CDR3 contains 14 residues. Based on the CDR3 plus reference TRBV5-1 and TRBJ2-7, the full variable domain is KAGVTQTPRYLIKTRGQQVTLSCSPISGHRSVSWYQQTPGQGLQFLFEYFSETQRNKGNFPGRFSGRQFSNSRSEMNVSTLELGDSALYLCASSWTGFAYEQYFGPGTRLTVT.

As for this clonotype: Compared with germline, one end of the junction differs, possibly owing to a read error. This chain uses TRBV4-3 with TRBJ1-2, with D unresolved. There are 14 residues in the CDR3. Germline-derived CDR1 and CDR2 are LGHNA and YSLEER. CDR3 region: CTSSQEASSYGYTF. CDR3 coding DNA: TGCACCAGCAGCCAAGAGGCGAGCAGCTATGGCTACACCTTC.

Details on this clonotype: This clone may be a read error of a much larger clone one base away. The genes are TRBV2 and TRBJ2-4; tentatively, D is TRBD1 (5 bases). CDR3 length equals 15 residues. CDR1 is SNHLY, CDR2 FYNNEI, per germline. With 4 bases removed from V and 2 bases from J, the gap between germline ends came to 12 bases. This chain's CDR3 is CASSGQGSTKNIQYF. The CDR3 DNA reads TGTGCCAGCAGTGGGCAGGGATCAACCAAAAACATTCAGTACTTC. The full variable domain, rest sourced from reference TRBV2 and TRBJ2-4, is EPEVTQTPSHQVTQMGQEVILRCVPISNHLYFYWYRQILGQKVEFLVSFYNNEISEKSEIFDDQFSVERPDGSNFTLKIRSTKLEDSAMYFCASSGQGSTKNIQYFGAGTRLSVL.

This clonotype was counted ten times or more. The chain is built from TRBV4-1 and TRBJ2-1; perhaps TRBD2 as D (5 bases). The CDR3 length is 15 residues. CDR1 is MGHRA and CDR2 is YSYEKL in the germline V gene. The V gene lost 6 bases and the J gene lost 0 bases, with 12 bases spanning the gap. The CDR3 is CASRSGDSSYNEQFF. CDR3 nucleotides: TGCGCCAGCAGGTCCGGGGATAGCTCCTACAATGAGCAGTTCTTC.

This CDR3 is CSVGTGAYEQYF. DNA for the CDR3: TGCAGCGTAGGGACAGGGGCCTACGAGCAGTACTTC. The chain uses TRBV29-1 and TRBJ2-7, with 10 positions matching TRBD1. V lost 6 bases to trimming and J lost 2 bases; unmatched junction nucleotides: 1. Germline CDR1 SQVTM, CDR2 ANQGSEA. The CDR3 is 12 amino acids.

This rearrangement joins TRBV6-1 to TRBJ2-5; D is perhaps TRBD1 (5 bases). Trimming shortened V by 3 bases and J by 0 bases, and 14 bases separated the two germline ends. There are 16 residues in the CDR3. Looked up from germline, CDR1 is MNHNS and CDR2 is SASEGT. The CDR3 here is CASSEIIRQNQETQYF. The CDR3 region has the DNA TGTGCCAGCAGTGAGATCATCCGACAGAACCAAGAGACCCAGTACTTC.

This sequence joins TRBV27 and TRBJ2-5; a possible D gene is TRBD1 (6 bases). The V gene lost 6 bases and the J gene lost 2 bases, with 16 bases spanning the gap. The germline V gene encodes CDR1 MNHEY and CDR2 SMNVEV (reference sequence). The CDR3 is made up of 15 amino acids. The CDR3 spells CASSYFRDTQETQYF. CDR3 sequence (DNA): TGTGCCAGCAGCTATTTCCGGGACACGCAAGAGACCCAGTACTTC.

The CDR3 is CASTSHTRTSASYEQYF. The CDR3 DNA sequence: TGTGCCAGCACGTCACACACCAGGACTAGCGCATCCTACGAGCAGTACTTC. V usage is TRBV28 and J usage is TRBJ2-4; 9 nucleotides agree with TRBD2. The DNA end is a closer match to TRBJ2-7, so the J assignment may be wrong. This CDR3 spans 17 amino acids. Germline CDR1 and CDR2: MDHEN and SYDVKM.

The V gene is TRBV28, the J gene TRBJ2-3, with D perhaps matching TRBD1 (6 bases). This CDR3 is built from 15 residues. The V end was cut by 11 bases, the J end by 1 base, with 19 bases between. Germline-derived CDR1 and CDR2 are MDHEN and SYDVKM. The CDR3, as DNA: TGTGCCTCGATTCGTACAGGGACGCGCACAGATACGCAGTATTTT. This sequence encodes CASIRTGTRTDTQYF.

J is TRBJ2-5 and V is TRBV11-3, with TRBD2 matching over 8 bases. The CDR3 spans 17 residues. CDR1 is SGHNT, CDR2 YENEEA, per germline. J gave up 2 bases and V 3 bases, and 11 bases lay outside the gene matches. The CDR3 sequence: CASSFGGGSGVQETQYF. The CDR3 DNA is TGTGCCAGCAGCTTTGGAGGGGGTAGCGGGGTTCAAGAGACCCAGTACTTC.

This clonotype was seen more than once but under ten times. The gene calls are TRBV6-5 and TRBJ2-1; TRBD2 agrees at 11 bases. CDR1 and CDR2 (germline): MNHEY, SVGAGI. V lost 6 bases and J lost 7; bases outside the gene matches: 5. This CDR3 comprises 14 residues. CDR3 DNA: TGTGCCAGCAGCCGTAGCGGGGGGGTGAATGAGCAGTTCTTC. This encodes CASSRSGGVNEQFF.

The chain links TRBV10-3 to TRBJ2-1; tentative D call: TRBD1 (6 bases). Trimming stripped 5 bases from V and 3 bases from J, with 8 bases between. Per the germline V gene, CDR1 is ENHRY and CDR2 is SYGVKD. This CDR3 has 13 residues. This CDR3 reads CAISSQGYNEQFF. DNA for the CDR3: TGTGCCATCAGTTCACAGGGCTACAATGAGCAGTTCTTC.

The table lists this clonotype with a count of one. The chain recombines TRBV7-2 with TRBJ1-2, with 8 nucleotides matching TRBD1. The ends lost 8 bases at V and 7 bases at J; junction bases unmatched: 9. Germline V lookup: CDR1 SGHTA, CDR2 FQGNSA. The CDR3 contains 13 residues. The CDR3 region is CASATDRGGGYTF. The CDR3 DNA reads as TGTGCCAGCGCTACCGACAGGGGTGGTGGCTACACCTTC.